Listed below are T cell receptor beta chains from one sample, sequenced in a study of cytomegalovirus exposure and HLA in healthy donors. Here immunoSEQ multiplex PCR was the method, and the copy in TCRdb shows in-frame clones only, minus some. Among about 150,000 clones listed, roughly 87% were seen once. Sequenced material: PBMCs. These receptors originate from a man aged 18 to 29 in good health and CMV-seropositive. Each CDR3 is given with its conserved first and last residue. The order of the fields is D gene, V gene, clone size, J gene, CDR3 length, CDR3 protein, CDR3 DNA. The D gene is left open where the match is weak. Size is stated for part of the rows, as once, few or many counts, or as a class when the clone is expanded.

>TRBD2|TRBV10-2|NA|TRBJ2-7|12
CASRLASHEQYF
TGCGCCAGCAGACTAGCGAGCCACGAGCAGTACTTC
>TRBD1|TRBV18|NA|TRBJ1-2|15
CASSPPGQGTYGYTF
TGTGCCAGCTCACCCCCGGGACAGGGTACCTATGGCTACACCTTC
>NA|TRBV13|NA|TRBJ2-3|14
CASSSRAGPDTQYF
TGTGCCAGCAGCTCCCGGGCGGGGCCAGATACGCAGTATTTT
>NA|TRBV2|NA|TRBJ2-1|10
CASFLIEQFF
TGTGCCAGCTTCTTAATCGAGCAGTTCTTC
>TRBD2|TRBV5-6|NA|TRBJ2-5|15
CASSSRLAGGETQYF
TGTGCCAGCAGCTCAAGACTAGCGGGAGGAGAGACCCAGTACTTC
>TRBD1|TRBV5-1|NA|TRBJ1-6|14
CASSPGTGNSPLHF
TGCGCCAGCAGTCCCGGGACAGGGAATTCACCCCTCCACTTT
>TRBD2|TRBV7-2|few|TRBJ2-5|16
CASSLGLAGAQETQYF
TGTGCCAGCAGCTTGGGACTAGCGGGGGCCCAAGAGACCCAGTACTTC
>TRBD1|TRBV9|NA|TRBJ2-7|15
CASSAGGTGVYEQYF
TGTGCCAGCAGCGCCGGGGGGACAGGGGTATACGAGCAGTACTTC
>NA|TRBV6-5|NA|TRBJ2-2|15
CASSPGTTNTGELFF
TGTGCCAGCAGCCCCGGGACAACGAACACCGGGGAGCTGTTTTTT
>NA|TRBV30|NA|TRBJ1-3|14
CAWTHGNAGNTIYF
TGTGCCTGGACCCACGGGAATGCTGGAAACACCATATATTTT
>NA|TRBV6-1|NA|TRBJ1-1|16
CASSEGGYLMNTEAFF
TGTGCCAGCAGTGAGGGGGGTTACCTGATGAACACTGAAGCTTTCTTT
>TRBD2|TRBV6-6|NA|TRBJ2-3|16
CASTLRLADSTDTQYF
TGTGCCAGCACTCTAAGACTAGCGGATTCCACAGATACGCAGTATTTT
>NA|TRBV14|NA|TRBJ1-3|14
CASSQDFSGNTIYF
TGTGCCAGCAGCCAAGACTTCTCTGGAAACACCATATATTTT
>NA|TRBV6-1|NA|TRBJ2-7|11
CASSDRAKQYF
TGTGCCAGCAGTGACAGGGCAAAGCAGTACTTC
>NA|TRBV5-6|few|TRBJ1-2|13
CASRPSGGRGYTF
TGTGCCAGCAGGCCTTCGGGGGGCCGGGGCTACACCTTC
>NA|TRBV5-1|NA|TRBJ1-2|15
CASSLESQQVYGYTF
TGCGCCAGCAGCTTGGAATCCCAACAGGTCTATGGCTACACCTTC
>NA|TRBV5-4|NA|TRBJ1-3|14
CASSSPSGGNTIYF
TGTGCCAGCAGCTCCCCGTCCGGTGGAAACACCATATATTTT
>TRBD1|TRBV5-4|NA|TRBJ1-2|13
CASSGDSSYGYTF
TGTGCCAGCAGCGGGGACAGCAGCTATGGCTACACCTTC
>TRBD2|TRBV5-1|NA|TRBJ2-3|17
CASSLVGIAGFTDTQYF
TGCGCCAGCAGCTTGGTGGGAATAGCGGGGTTCACAGATACGCAGTATTTT
>NA|TRBV7-3|NA|TRBJ2-3|12
CASSLGLDTQYF
TGTGCCAGCAGCTTAGGGCTAGATACGCAGTATTTT
>NA|TRBV10-3|NA|TRBJ2-2|15
CAISDPGVNTGELFF
TGTGCCATCAGTGACCCGGGGGTGAACACCGGGGAGCTGTTTTTT
>NA|TRBV19|NA|TRBJ1-3|14
CASSITVAGNTIYF
TGTGCCAGTAGTATAACGGTAGCTGGAAACACCATATATTTT
>NA|TRBV4-1|once|TRBJ1-1|14
CASSPEGLNTEAFF
TGCGCCAGCAGCCCGGAGGGTTTGAACACTGAAGCTTTCTTT
>NA|TRBV7-7|NA|TRBJ2-1|15
CASSYDRAAGNEQFF
TGTGCCAGCAGCTATGACAGGGCAGCGGGCAATGAGCAGTTCTTC
>TRBD1|TRBV30|NA|TRBJ1-1|13
CAFLPWGQAEAFF
TGTGCCTTTCTCCCCTGGGGACAGGCTGAAGCTTTCTTT
>NA|TRBV9|NA|TRBJ2-7|15
CASSVDPGRGYEQYF
TGTGCCAGCAGCGTAGACCCGGGACGGGGGTACGAGCAGTACTTC
>TRBD1|TRBV6-1|NA|TRBJ1-2|16
CASSEEGTGTGLGYTF
TGTGCCAGCAGTGAGGAGGGGACAGGGACGGGGCTTGGCTACACCTTC
>TRBD2|TRBV4-1|NA|TRBJ2-7|15
CASSPGTSGVYEQYF
TGCGCCAGCAGCCCCGGGACTAGCGGAGTCTACGAGCAGTACTTC
>TRBD1|TRBV6-5|NA|TRBJ1-5|15
CASSPGTGGFQPQHF
TGTGCCAGCAGCCCTGGGACAGGGGGCTTTCAGCCCCAGCATTTT
>TRBD1|TRBV9|NA|TRBJ2-5|17
CASSVAEGDRGLETQYF
TGTGCCAGCAGCGTAGCTGAAGGGGACAGGGGGCTTGAGACCCAGTACTTC
>TRBD2|TRBV5-6|NA|TRBJ2-3|16
CASSLVSSGTADTQYF
TGTGCCAGCAGCTTGGTATCTAGCGGGACGGCAGATACGCAGTATTTT
>NA|TRBV6-6|NA|TRBJ1-6|16
CASSFERQAANSPLHF
TGTGCCAGCAGTTTCGAAAGACAGGCCGCTAATTCACCCCTCCACTTT
>NA|TRBV27|NA|TRBJ2-1|13
CASSLQGYNEQFF
TGTGCCAGCAGTTTACAGGGTTACAATGAGCAGTTCTTC